The T cell receptor beta chain under discussion was sequenced for a study of PD-1 blockade in classical Hodgkin lymphoma. Following autologous stem cell transplantation, relapse occurred in every patient, and exposure to brentuximab vedotin varied. Germline CDR1 reads WNHNN; CDR2 reads SYGVQD (reference sequence). This CDR3 is 13 amino acids long. Between the trimmed V and J ends, which lost 0 bases and 10 bases, there was a span of 13 bases. General study findings and limits: Significant TCR diversity gains by C4D1 occurred in CD4+ but not CD8+ cells. Whoever responded completely had baseline diversity much like that seen in newly diagnosed patients. According to reports, newly diagnosed patients had lower baseline TCR diversity than healthy donors, and relapsed/refractory patients had lower baseline TCR diversity still.

Clones were sequenced by immunoSEQ multiplex PCR, and TCRdb holds only the in-frame ones, with some missing. The data show just over 60,000 clones, 70% to 90% seen once. On this clone: Its antigen is undetermined.

The chain employs TRBV10-1 and TRBJ2-7; perhaps TRBD2 as D (6 bases). The clonotype comes from a human donor with classical Hodgkin lymphoma. The specimen was peripheral blood mononuclear cells (PBMCs), collected at baseline. The CDR3 sequence is CASSESGSGAQYF. The DNA of the CDR3 is TGCGCCAGCAGTGAGTCAGGTAGCGGTGCTCAGTACTTC.